The T cell receptor beta chain described here comes from a study of cytomegalovirus exposure and HLA in healthy donors. Overall study results and limits: 150 to 200 TCR beta chains were listed as cytomegalovirus-associated. A later analysis linked a missense variant in DCLRE1C to the trimming of TCR beta V and J genes.

Comments on this clone: Its target is unknown.

The PCR ran on 60 Vbeta and 13 Jbeta primers. Using immunoSEQ multiplex PCR, the repertoire was profiled, and TCRdb retains in-frame clones only, with some absent. The repertoire holds 95,000 to 150,000 clones, 70% to 90% seen once, with about 1.7% in the top ten. Germline V CDR1 and CDR2: SNHLY, FYNNEI. The V segment lost 7 bases and the J segment 6 bases; nucleotides outside the gene matches: 4. The length of the CDR3 is 12 residues. Sequencing input: PBMCs. This receptor was identified in a man aged 40-49 years in good health and CMV-seronegative. The rearrangement links TRBV2 to TRBJ1-2; 8 nucleotides match TRBD1. CDR3 in DNA: TGTGCCAGCACTCAGGGGGCGAATGGCTACACCTTC. This sequence encodes CASTQGANGYTF.